This TCR beta chain was profiled in a study of blood T cell repertoires in COVID-19. Study background: From the United States, Italy and Spain came samples of acute and convalescent COVID-19. The analysed material was cDNA or gDNA that came from T cells, B-cell-depleted T cells, or PBMCs.

Original processing notes: The assay estimated nucleated cells by amplifying reference gene primers. Data came from immunoSEQ multiplex PCR; TCRdb stores just in-frame clones and leaves some out. V and J calls and clone size are those listed in that table; D and trimming were worked out from the DNA. The sample lists about 300,000 clones, nearly 90% occurring once. Germline CDR1 reads SGHNT; CDR2 reads YYREEE (reference sequence). This CDR3 is 16 amino acids long. Trimming cost V 4 bases and J 0 bases, with 17 bases left between them. The origin of this receptor is a woman aged 25 to 45 with COVID-19, enrolled during active disease. The sample consisted of peripheral blood. The chain employs TRBV5-4 and TRBJ2-7; weak D call: TRBD2 (7 bases). DNA for the CDR3: TGTGCCAGCAGCGCGGAGGGGAGGGGGTTCTCCTACGAGCAGTACTTC. Its protein is CASSAEGRGFSYEQYF.